The present T cell receptor beta chain was sequenced within a study of CD8+CD57+ T cells in acquired aplastic anemia. The wider study: The sorted CD4+ and CD8+ cells yielded an average around 3 ug of DNA.

This clonotype was recorded a few times. The antigen is undetermined. Patients who underwent sequencing had shown CD8+CD57+ cell expansion by flow cytometry. Among the patients, none had received any therapy at the time of blood sampling. Study-wide points: A set of 25 to 30 CD8+ CDR3 sequences was shared between patients and controls, and these sequences appeared highly expressed in patients.

The template for TCR beta VDJ and CDR3 sequence profiling was genomic DNA. TCRdb recomputed calls from the reads with MiXCR, one row per CDR3 protein. The sample gives about 160,000 distinct CDR3 sequences, 45% to 55% of which show up once; more than 30% is in the top ten. Per the germline V gene, CDR1 is LGHNA and CDR2 is YSLEER. The CDR3 is 19 amino acids. V shed 4 bases, J shed 3 bases, and the junction held 20 bases outside the gene matches. The TCR sequence derives from a human donor with aplastic anemia. Specimen: sorted CD4+, CD8+, or CD8+CD57+ T cells (not recorded which) from PBMCs. The chain employs TRBV4-3 and TRBJ1-1; the match to TRBD1 covers 7 bases. The CDR3 coding sequence is TGCGCCAGCAGCCTAGGCGGACAGGACTCTCCCCTGATGGACACTGAAGCTTTCTTT. Translated: CASSLGGQDSPLMDTEAFF.